Each of the 25 T cell receptor beta chains below was sequenced from the same sample in a study of T cells in Graves' hyperthyroidism and ophthalmopathy. Template material for amplifying TCR beta CDR3 regions consisted of RNA transcripts. HTBI primers were employed in a first-round RT-PCR of the TCR CDR3. Each CDR3 protein gets one entry after TCRdb re-called the multiplex PCR reads with MiXCR. The sample records 300,000 to 450,000 distinct CDR3 sequences, about 15% being singletons. Source material: blood. These receptors originate from a young woman with Graves' ophthalmopathy.

This clonotype was picked up many times. At one of its ends the junction is not consistent with the germline gene, which may arise from a read error. This sequence joins TRBV5-1 and TRBJ2-3, with a possible D match to TRBD2 (7 bases). Germline loops: CDR1 SGHRS, CDR2 YFSETQ. The CDR3 is made up of 14 amino acids. The CDR3 protein is CASIAAGAEDTRYF. The CDR3 bases are TGCGCCAGCATAGCGGCGGGGGCGGAAGATACGCGGTATTTT.

Ten or more counts support this clonotype. The chain joins TRBV9 to TRBJ2-7; D may match TRBD1 or TRBD2 (5 bases each). V shed 2 bases and J shed 2 bases, with 11 bases lying between them. The CDR3 is 14 residues long. Looked up from germline, CDR1 is SGDLS and CDR2 is YYNGEE. The CDR3 DNA reads TGTGCCAGCAGCGTCTGGGACGGACCCTACGAGCAGTACTTC. Protein product: CASSVWDGPYEQYF.

About this clonotype itself: A single base separates this from a much larger clone, so it may be a read error. The V call is TRBV6-1, the J call TRBJ1-3, with a weak D call TRBD1 (6 bases). V was shortened by 5 bases and J by 2 bases, with 13 bases between the two germline ends. Germline V lookup: CDR1 MNHNS, CDR2 SASEGT. The CDR3 loop spans 15 amino acids. The CDR3 region is CASSITGPPGNTIYF. CDR3 nucleotide sequence: TGTGCCAGCAGTATTACAGGGCCCCCTGGAAACACCATATATTTT.

The sample holds many counts of this clonotype. The J gene is TRBJ2-2, the V gene TRBV5-6, with 13 bases aligning to TRBD2. CDR1 is SGHDT, CDR2 YYEEEE, per germline. The trim removed 1 base at V and 1 base at J, leaving 1 base unmatched. This CDR3 is built from 17 residues. Written as DNA, the CDR3 is TGTGCCAGCAGCTTGAGGACTAGCGGGGGGAACACCGGGGAGCTGTTTTTT. The encoded protein is CASSLRTSGGNTGELFF.

The genes are TRBV11-3 and TRBJ2-1; D is ambiguous. CDR3 size: 13 residues. Germline CDR1 SGHNT, CDR2 YENEEA. V was cut by 7 bases and J by 8 bases, with 15 bases left in between. The CDR3 here is CASKKLFRDEQFF. CDR3 bases: TGTGCCAGCAAAAAACTTTTTCGGGATGAGCAGTTCTTC.

This chain links TRBV3-1 with TRBJ1-5; TRBD1 aligns across 7 bases. The V and J ends lost 4 bases and 5 bases, in that order; junction bases with no gene match: 5. This CDR3 spans 14 amino acids. Germline CDR1 is LGHDT and CDR2 is YNNKEL (reference sequence). The chain's CDR3 is CASSRGGSYQPQHF. The DNA of the CDR3 is TGTGCCAGCAGCCGAGGGGGCTCCTATCAGCCCCAGCATTTT.

In this sample, this clonotype turned up many times. The chain recombines TRBV24-1 with TRBJ1-5; 7 positions agree with TRBD1. The CDR3 runs 16 residues. Per the germline V gene, CDR1 is KGHDR and CDR2 is SFDVKD. Trimming cost V 4 bases and J 0 bases; bases outside gene matches: 5. The CDR3 DNA sequence: TGTGCCACCAGTGACCGCCGGGACAGTAGCAATCAGCCCCAGCATTTT. Protein sequence: CATSDRRDSSNQPQHF.

The V and J genes are TRBV9 and TRBJ2-1; TRBD2 matches at 8 bases. Germline V lookup: CDR1 SGDLS, CDR2 YYNGEE. V lost 4 bases, J lost 4 bases, and 10 bases stayed unmatched. The CDR3 totals 16 residues. The CDR3 region has the DNA TGTGCCAGCAGCCCCCAAGGGTTAGCGGGATACAATGAGCAGTTCTTC. As protein: CASSPQGLAGYNEQFF.

This clonotype was counted at least ten times. The chain has TRBV13 and TRBJ2-3; the D is unclear. Trimming removed 5 bases from V and 0 bases from J, with 9 bases in between. CDR3 length equals 14 residues. Germline CDR1 is PRHDT and CDR2 is FYEKMQ (reference sequence). The CDR3 DNA sequence: TGTGCCAGCAGCCCCGACGGGAGCACAGATACGCAGTATTTT. This encodes CASSPDGSTDTQYF. Variable domain in full (rest from reference TRBV13 and TRBJ2-3): AAGVIQSPRHLIKEKRETATLKCYPIPRHDTVYWYQQGPGQDPQFLISFYEKMQSDKGSIPDRFSAQQFSDYHSELNMSSLELGDSALYFCASSPDGSTDTQYFGPGTRLTVL.

The CDR3 loop is CASSPSTEENYGYTF. As DNA, the CDR3 is TGTGCCAGTAGTCCTAGTACGGAGGAAAACTATGGCTACACCTTC. This chain links TRBV19 with TRBJ1-2; D unclear. V was shortened by 5 bases and J by 2 bases, with 15 bases between the two germline ends. The CDR3 is made up of 15 amino acids. Looked up from germline, CDR1 is LNHDA and CDR2 is SQIVND (reference sequence).

V and J are TRBV6-1 and TRBJ2-1, with D unclear. This CDR3 is built from 13 residues. Trimming removed 2 bases at V and 7 bases at J, with 9 bases between. Germline CDR1 MNHNS, CDR2 SASEGT. CDR3 residues: CASSEQYPNEQFF. The CDR3 DNA is TGTGCCAGCAGTGAACAATATCCTAATGAGCAGTTCTTC.

A few counts support this clonotype. This rearrangement joins TRBV9 to TRBJ2-1; TRBD2 matches 13 bases. Germline V gene lookup returns CDR1 SGDLS and CDR2 YYNGEE. After removal of 4 bases from V and 10 bases from J, the junction contained 14 bases not matched to a gene. The CDR3 consists of 17 residues. The CDR3 protein is CASSFTSGGASSREQFF. CDR3 sequence (DNA): TGTGCCAGCAGCTTTACTAGCGGGGGGGCATCATCCCGGGAGCAGTTCTTC.

This clonotype was found many times. The chain recombines TRBV11-2 with TRBJ2-2; D uncertain. This CDR3 comprises 11 residues. The V gene lost 4 bases and the J gene lost 9 bases, with 6 bases spanning the gap. Germline V lookup: CDR1 SGHAT, CDR2 FQNNGV. CDR3: CASSSVWELFF. CDR3 nucleotide sequence: TGTGCCAGCAGCTCGGTTTGGGAGCTGTTTTTT.

This clonotype was seen ten or more times. The chain has TRBV7-9 and TRBJ1-2; D remains ambiguous. The CDR3 covers 8 residues. V was clipped by 10 bases and J by 8 bases, with 5 bases between them. Germline lookup yields CDR1 SEHNR and CDR2 FQNEAQ (reference sequence). DNA of the CDR3: TGTGCCACCGACGGCTACACCTTC. It translates to CATDGYTF.

This clonotype has a count of ten or more. The chain uses TRBV9 and TRBJ2-7, with a weak D call TRBD2 (5 bases). The CDR3 covers 14 residues. V lost 0 bases to trimming and J lost 2 bases, with 9 bases between them. The V gene's germline CDR1 is SGDLS and CDR2 YYNGEE. CDR3 sequence (DNA): TGTGCCAGCAGCGTAGGAGACGGGACCTACGAGCAGTACTTC. This encodes CASSVGDGTYEQYF.

In its sample, this clonotype was seen many times. This chain connects TRBV27 to TRBJ2-7, with D unresolved. The V end lost 6 bases, the J end lost 2 bases, and 11 bases lay between the germline ends. The CDR3 spans 13 residues. The germline V gene encodes CDR1 MNHEY and CDR2 SMNVEV (reference sequence). The CDR3: CASRSATTYEQYF. The CDR3 nucleotides are TGTGCCAGCAGAAGCGCGACGACCTACGAGCAGTACTTC.

Only one count was recorded for this clonotype. This chain uses TRBV6-1 with TRBJ2-1, with 12 bases fitting TRBD2. J gave up 4 bases and V 5 bases, and 3 bases lay outside the gene matches. From germline, CDR1 is MNHNS and CDR2 SASEGT. This CDR3 has 15 amino acids. The CDR3 sequence is CASSITSGGYNEQFF. The CDR3 DNA reads TGTGCCAGCAGTATAACTAGCGGGGGGTACAATGAGCAGTTCTTC.

This clonotype showed up many times. The V call is TRBV20-1, the J call TRBJ1-6, with TRBD1 as a possible D gene (5 bases). Germline V gives CDR1 DFQATT, CDR2 SNEGSKA (reference sequence). The V end was cut by 3 bases, the J end by 0 bases, with 21 bases between. This CDR3 has 19 amino acids. CDR3 sequence reads: CSASLVREVWSSYNSPLHF. DNA of the CDR3: TGCAGTGCTAGCCTGGTCAGGGAGGTATGGAGCTCCTATAATTCACCCCTCCACTTT.

Notes on this clonotype: A read error may be the cause here, since a much bigger clone is one base away. In DNA form, the CDR3 reads TGTGCCAACAGTTTTTCACAGAATAATGAAAAACTGTTTTTT. Protein: CANSFSQNNEKLFF. This chain connects TRBV12-3 or TRBV12-4 to TRBJ1-4; D is uncertain. The CDR3 is 14 amino acids.

This sequence joins TRBV12-3 or TRBV12-4 and TRBJ2-3; the D is unclear. This CDR3 has 15 amino acids. V lost 6 bases and J lost 0, with 13 bases in between. The DNA of the CDR3 is TGTGCCAGCAGCTGGTTTGCGGCTAGCACAGATACGCAGTATTTT. Translation: CASSWFAASTDTQYF.

This clonotype was picked up many times. The V call is TRBV7-8, the J call TRBJ1-2, with D unclear. CDR3 length equals 16 residues. Trimming left V 4 bases short and J 5 bases short, with 20 bases between. Looked up from germline, CDR1 is SGHVS and CDR2 is FQNEAQ. The CDR3 loop reads CASSSFPRTELYGYTF. CDR3 nucleotides: TGTGCCAGCAGCTCGTTTCCCCGGACGGAACTTTATGGCTACACCTTC.

The genes are TRBV6-1 and TRBJ2-5; possibly TRBD1 or TRBD2 for D (5 bases each). There are 15 residues in the CDR3. Trimming took 6 bases from V and 0 from J, leaving 14 bases between them. Germline V gene sequence: CDR1 MNHNS, CDR2 SASEGT. The CDR3 DNA is TGTGCCAGCAGAAAAGGGACCCAGTACCAAGAGACCCAGTACTTC. Protein: CASRKGTQYQETQYF.

A note on this clonotype: This may come from a read error, since a much larger clone is one base off. This chain joins TRBV6-1 and TRBJ2-1; D is undetermined. The CDR3 is made up of 11 amino acids. CDR1 MNHNS and CDR2 SASEGT come from the germline V gene. CDR3 coding DNA: TGTGCCAGCAACCGATACAATGAGGAGTTCTTC. This codes for CASNRYNEEFF.

This clonotype was detected many times. The V and J genes are TRBV28 and TRBJ2-7; TRBD2 matches 12 bases. V shed 3 bases and J 3 bases; nucleotides not matched to a gene: 6. CDR3 length: 16 amino acids. Germline V lookup: CDR1 MDHEN, CDR2 SYDVKM. The CDR3 DNA is TGTGCCAGCAGTTTCCCCACGACTAGCGGGGGCTACGAGCAGTACTTC. The encoded protein is CASSFPTTSGGYEQYF.

In DNA form, the CDR3 reads TGTGCCAGCAGCCACTCAGGCCGGACTAGCGGCCGCGATGAGCAGTTCTTC. Encoded protein: CASSHSGRTSGRDEQFF. The rearrangement uses TRBV16 and TRBJ2-1, with 10 bases aligning to TRBD2. From germline, CDR1 is KGHSY and CDR2 FQNENV. V trimming: 3 bases; J trimming: 8 bases; junction bases outside the gene matches: 13. The CDR3 loop spans 17 amino acids.